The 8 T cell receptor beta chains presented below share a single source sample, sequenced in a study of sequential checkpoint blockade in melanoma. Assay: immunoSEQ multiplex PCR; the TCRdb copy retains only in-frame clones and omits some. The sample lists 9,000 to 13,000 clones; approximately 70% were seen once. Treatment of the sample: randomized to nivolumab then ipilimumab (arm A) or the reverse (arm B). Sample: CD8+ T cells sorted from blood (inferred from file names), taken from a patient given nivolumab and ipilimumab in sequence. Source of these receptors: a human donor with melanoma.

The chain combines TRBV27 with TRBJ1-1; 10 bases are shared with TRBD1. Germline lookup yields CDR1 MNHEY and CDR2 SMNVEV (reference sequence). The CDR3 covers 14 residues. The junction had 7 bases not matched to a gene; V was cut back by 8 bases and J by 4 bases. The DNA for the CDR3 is TGTGCCAGCGGGGACAGGGGCCCGGGCACTGAAGCTTTCTTT. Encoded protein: CASGDRGPGTEAFF.

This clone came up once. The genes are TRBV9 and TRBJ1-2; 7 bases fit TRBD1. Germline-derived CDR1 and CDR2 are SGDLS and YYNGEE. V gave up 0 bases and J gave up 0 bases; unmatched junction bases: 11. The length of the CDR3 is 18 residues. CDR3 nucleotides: TGTGCCAGCAGCGTAGCCAGTAAAGGGGGCACGACTAACTATGGCTACACCTTC. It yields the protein CASSVASKGGTTNYGYTF.

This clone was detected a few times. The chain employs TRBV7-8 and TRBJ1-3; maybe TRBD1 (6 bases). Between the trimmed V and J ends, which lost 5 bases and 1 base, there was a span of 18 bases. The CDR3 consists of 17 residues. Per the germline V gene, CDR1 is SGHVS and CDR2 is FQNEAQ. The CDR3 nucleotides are TGTGCCAGCAGCCCCGCGGGGGCCGGTTCTTCTGGAAACACCATATATTTT. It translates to CASSPAGAGSSGNTIYF. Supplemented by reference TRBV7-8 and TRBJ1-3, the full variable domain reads GAGVSQSPRYKVAKRGQDVALRCDPISGHVSLFWYQQALGQGPEFLTYFQNEAQLDKSGLPSDRFFAERPEGSVSTLKIQRTQQEDSAVYLCASSPAGAGSSGNTIYFGEGSWLTVV.

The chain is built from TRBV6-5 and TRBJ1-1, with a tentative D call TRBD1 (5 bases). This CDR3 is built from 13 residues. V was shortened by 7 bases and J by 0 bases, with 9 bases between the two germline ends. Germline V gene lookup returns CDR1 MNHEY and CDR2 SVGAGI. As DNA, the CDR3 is TGTGCCAGCAATCCAGGGATGAACACTGAAGCTTTCTTT. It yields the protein CASNPGMNTEAFF.

CDR3 loop: CASSLGGVTEAFF. CDR3 DNA sequence: TGTGCCAGCAGTCTCGGGGGGGTCACTGAAGCTTTCTTT. The chain has TRBV25-1 and TRBJ1-1; possibly TRBD1 for D (5 bases). The germline V gene encodes CDR1 MGHDK and CDR2 SYGVNS. With 5 bases removed from V and 4 bases from J, the gap between germline ends came to 11 bases. The CDR3 is 13 residues long.

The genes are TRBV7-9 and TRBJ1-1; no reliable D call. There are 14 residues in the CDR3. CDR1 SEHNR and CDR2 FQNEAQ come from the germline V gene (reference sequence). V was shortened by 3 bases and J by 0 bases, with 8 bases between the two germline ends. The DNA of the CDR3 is TGTGCCAGCAGCTTGGGAGGGTTGAACACTGAAGCTTTCTTT. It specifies CASSLGGLNTEAFF. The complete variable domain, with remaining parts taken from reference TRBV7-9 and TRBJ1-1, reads DTGVSQNPRHKITKRGQNVTFRCDPISEHNRLYWYRQTLGQGPEFLTYFQNEAQLEKSRLLSDRFSAERPKGSFSTLEIQRTEQGDSAMYLCASSLGGLNTEAFFGQGTRLTVV.

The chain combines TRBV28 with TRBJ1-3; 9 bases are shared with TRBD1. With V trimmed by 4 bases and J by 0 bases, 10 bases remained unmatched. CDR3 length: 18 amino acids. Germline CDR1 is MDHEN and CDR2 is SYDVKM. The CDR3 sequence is CASSSRQGVIRSGNTIYF. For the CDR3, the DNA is TGTGCCAGCAGTTCTCGACAGGGGGTAATCCGCTCTGGAAACACCATATATTTT.

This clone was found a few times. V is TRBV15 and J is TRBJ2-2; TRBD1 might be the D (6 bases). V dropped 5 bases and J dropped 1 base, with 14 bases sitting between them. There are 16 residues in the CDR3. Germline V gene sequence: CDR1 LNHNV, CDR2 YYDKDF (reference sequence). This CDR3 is CATSPGTLMNTGELFF. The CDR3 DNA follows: TGTGCCACCAGCCCCGGGACACTGATGAACACCGGGGAGCTGTTTTTT.